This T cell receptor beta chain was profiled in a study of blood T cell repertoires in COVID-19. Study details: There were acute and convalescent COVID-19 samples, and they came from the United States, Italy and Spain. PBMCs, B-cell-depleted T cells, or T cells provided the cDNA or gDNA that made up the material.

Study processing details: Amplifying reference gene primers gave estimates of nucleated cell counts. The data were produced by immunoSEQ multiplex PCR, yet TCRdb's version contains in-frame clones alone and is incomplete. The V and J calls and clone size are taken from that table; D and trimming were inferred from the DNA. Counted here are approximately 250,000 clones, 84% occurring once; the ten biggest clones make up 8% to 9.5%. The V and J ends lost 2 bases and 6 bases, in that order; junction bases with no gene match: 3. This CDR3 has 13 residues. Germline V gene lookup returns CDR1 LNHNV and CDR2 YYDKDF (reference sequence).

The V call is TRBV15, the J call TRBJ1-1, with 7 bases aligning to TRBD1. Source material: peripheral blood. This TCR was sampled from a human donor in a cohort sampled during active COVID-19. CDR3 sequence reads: CATSRNTGAEAFF. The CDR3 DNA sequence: TGTGCCACCAGCAGAAATACAGGGGCTGAAGCTTTCTTT.